The clone carrying this T cell receptor (beta chain) was observed a few times. V was shortened by 8 bases and J by 0 bases, with 13 bases between the two germline ends. Germline lookup yields CDR1 MNHNS and CDR2 SASEGT. The CDR3 totals 14 residues. This entry comes from a study of patients and donors after allogeneic stem cell transplantation. TCRdb analysed the RT-PCR reads with MiXCR anew, one entry per CDR3 protein. Of approximately 220,000 distinct CDR3 sequences in the sample, around 41% were seen once. Material for sequencing was blood, either unsorted or a sorted T cell fraction (not recorded which). The TCR comes from a human donor who was either an allogeneic HSCT recipient or a stem cell or donor lymphocyte infusion donor (not recorded which). It is not recorded whose cells these are; they may come from a transplant donor. The V call is TRBV6-1, the J call TRBJ1-1, with a tentative D call TRBD1 (6 bases). The CDR3 nucleotides read TGTGCCAGCCCTGGGACATCCCTGAACACTGAAGCTTTCTTT. It specifies CASPGTSLNTEAFF.